This T cell receptor (beta chain) was captured in a study of blood T cell repertoires in COVID-19. Study overall: T cells, B-cell-depleted T cells, or PBMCs supplied cDNA or gDNA.

Authors' processing steps: Estimated nucleated cell counts came from reference gene primer amplification. TCRdb keeps only in-frame clones here, not all; method: immunoSEQ multiplex PCR. Clone size and the V and J calls come from that table; the DNA yielded D and trimming. The table has some 48,000 clones, 80% to 90% seen once. There are 15 residues in the CDR3. The germline V gene encodes CDR1 SGDLS and CDR2 YYNGEE. V was cut by 0 bases and J by 6 bases, with 14 bases left in between. This sequence was found in a human donor in a cohort sampled during active COVID-19. J is TRBJ2-3 and V is TRBV9, with D tentatively TRBD1 (5 bases). Sequenced: peripheral blood. The DNA of the CDR3 is TGTGCCAGCAGCGTAGGGGGCTGGGGATACGATACGCAGTATTTT. Its protein is CASSVGGWGYDTQYF.